Listed below are T cell receptor beta chains from one sample, sequenced in a study of CD4 T cells in relation to SARS-CoV-2 and coronaviruses. Antigen specificity for these receptors is unknown. The data were produced by immunoSEQ multiplex PCR, yet TCRdb's version contains in-frame clones alone and is incomplete. This table holds 18,000 or so clones, 70% to 80% found once. Sequenced sample: CD4+ T cells from PBMCs, cultured in vitro. The receptors derive from a human donor in good health. Both conserved end residues are part of each CDR3. The D gene is left open where the match is weak. Size tells how often a clone was seen (once, few, many) or the class of an expanded clone, and some rows leave it out.

TRBD1	TRBJ1-4	NA	TRBV5-1	TGCGCCAGCAGCTGGGGCGGTCAGGGGGTCGATAATGAAAAACTGTTTTTT	CASSWGGQGVDNEKLFF
TRBD2	TRBJ2-7	NA	TRBV7-2	TGTGCCAGCAGTATGGGACTAGCGGGAGCCTTCGGGCAGTACTTC	CASSMGLAGAFGQYF
TRBD2	TRBJ2-3	NA	TRBV14	TGTGCCAGCAGCTACCGACTAGCGGGAGTGGGTACGCAGTATTTT	CASSYRLAGVGTQYF
TRBD1	TRBJ2-6	NA	TRBV24-1	TGTGCCACCAGTGGGGGACAGGGTGGCTCTGGGGCCAACGTCCTGACTTTC	CATSGGQGGSGANVLTF
NA	TRBJ2-7	NA	TRBV5-1	TGCGCCAGCAGCCGCGCGGGACCGGGACAGAACCCTACCGAGCAGTACTTC	CASSRAGPGQNPTEQYF
NA	TRBJ1-1	few	TRBV19	TGTGCCAGTAGTATTCGCCCCCTTAGGGGCTTGAACACTGAAGCTTTCTTT	CASSIRPLRGLNTEAFF
NA	TRBJ2-1	NA	TRBV18	TGTGCCAGCTCAGCGTGGGGCCGGGATGAGCAGTTCTTC	CASSAWGRDEQFF
TRBD2	TRBJ2-3	NA	TRBV5-1	TGCGCCAGCAAACTTGGGGTCCTAGCGGGAGCCAACACAGATACGCAGTATTTT	CASKLGVLAGANTDTQYF
NA	TRBJ2-1	NA	TRBV6-4	TGTGCCAGCAGTGAGGACCAATACAATGAGCAGTTCTTC	CASSEDQYNEQFF
NA	TRBJ1-5	once	TRBV6-5	TGTGCCAGCCAAACTCTTAATCAGCCCCAGCATTTT	CASQTLNQPQHF
NA	TRBJ2-7	few	TRBV30	TGTGCCTGGAGTGTACTCTACGAGCAGTACTTC	CAWSVLYEQYF
NA	TRBJ1-1	NA	TRBV5-6	TGTGCCAGCAGCTGGGGGGCAGCATTGAACACTGAAGCTTTCTTT	CASSWGAALNTEAFF
TRBD1	TRBJ1-5	NA	TRBV10-2	TGCGCCAGCAGCGATGACAGGGGCAATCAGCCCCAGCATTTT	CASSDDRGNQPQHF
NA	TRBJ2-7	NA	TRBV6-6	TGTGCCAGCAGTTACCCCCAGGGGGGAGGCCCCGAGCAGTACTTC	CASSYPQGGGPEQYF
NA	TRBJ2-7	NA	TRBV7-9	TGTGCCAGCAGCTCGCGCCCGGGCCGCTACGAGCAGTACTTC	CASSSRPGRYEQYF
TRBD2	TRBJ2-3	NA	TRBV6-1	TGTGCCAGCAGTGAATTCTCCGGGACTAGCTTTATAAGGCAGTATTTT	CASSEFSGTSFIRQYF
NA	TRBJ1-6	NA	TRBV7-9	TGTGCCAGCAGCTTAGACCGCGGGGGCAGAGGATCACCCCTCCACTTT	CASSLDRGGRGSPLHF
TRBD2	TRBJ2-7	NA	TRBV6-1	TGTGCCAGCAGTGAAGCTAGCGGGAGGGCGGGGGAGCAGTACTTC	CASSEASGRAGEQYF
TRBD2	TRBJ2-1	NA	TRBV5-1	TGCGCCAGCAGACCACTAGCGGGGAGCTCCTACAATGAGCAGTTCTTC	CASRPLAGSSYNEQFF
TRBD1	TRBJ2-7	few	TRBV9	TGTGCCAGCAGCGTGGATCCGGGACAGGGGCCCTACGAGCAGTACTTC	CASSVDPGQGPYEQYF
NA	TRBJ1-1	once	TRBV5-1	TGCGCCAGCAGCTTGGGTCCGAAGACTGAAGCTTTCTTT	CASSLGPKTEAFF
NA	TRBJ2-1	NA	TRBV15	TGTGCCACCAGCAGAGAGGAGGCGGGGAGCTCCTACAATGAGCAGTTCTTC	CATSREEAGSSYNEQFF
TRBD1	TRBJ2-3	NA	TRBV19	TGTGCCAGTAGTAGCCACAGGGGTGCAGATACGCAGTATTTT	CASSSHRGADTQYF